This is a list of T cell receptor beta chains from one sample in a study of shared clonotypes between healthy human individuals. Libraries were prepared by immunoSEQ multiplex PCR; TCRdb keeps only in-frame clonotypes and omits some of them. This repertoire shows under 750,000 clones, roughly 72% found once; its top ten account for approximately 1.7%. The sequenced sample was memory CD4+ T cells sorted from blood. The receptors were sampled from a woman between 25 and 40 years old in good health. The CDR3 runs from the conserved cysteine through the conserved F or W. The D gene is left open where the match is weak. Size tells how often a clone was seen (once, few, many) or the class of an expanded clone, and some rows leave it out.

D gene	V gene	J gene	clone size	CDR3 DNA	CDR3 protein
NA	TRBV18	TRBJ2-2	once	TGTGCCAGCTCACCAAGGGGGACTCGCGCGAACACCGGGGAGCTGTTTTTT	CASSPRGTRANTGELFF
NA	TRBV28	TRBJ2-2	many	TGTGCCAGCGGAGCAAACTCCCACGGGGGCCGGGAGCTGTTTTTT	CASGANSHGGRELFF
NA	TRBV5-1	TRBJ1-2	NA	TGCGCCAGCAGCTTGGGGGACAAAAACTATGGCTACACCTTC	CASSLGDKNYGYTF
NA	TRBV29-1	TRBJ1-5	once	TGCAGCGTTGAGCAATTCGAGGGGCAGCCCCAGCATTTT	CSVEQFEGQPQHF
NA	TRBV5-1	TRBJ2-1	NA	TGCGCCAGCAGCCAACAGGGATTGTCCTACAATGAGCAGTTCTTC	CASSQQGLSYNEQFF
NA	TRBV5-6	TRBJ1-4	NA	TGTGCCAGCAGCCGGGGCAGGTCTAATAATGAAAAACTGTTTTTT	CASSRGRSNNEKLFF
NA	TRBV2	TRBJ2-5	NA	TGTGCCAGCGAAGGGCCATCAACCCAAGAGACCCAGTACTTC	CASEGPSTQETQYF
TRBD1	TRBV4-2	TRBJ2-5	NA	TGTGCCAGCAGCCGGATACCGGGACAGGGGGGGGAGCAGTACTTC	CASSRIPGQGGEQYF
TRBD2	TRBV7-9	TRBJ2-2	NA	TGTGCCAGCAGCCCGTTGACGCCGGGACTAGCGGGACGGGAGCTGTTTTTT	CASSPLTPGLAGRELFF
NA	TRBV6-6	TRBJ2-7	NA	TGTGCCAGCAGCCCAACTAGTGGGAGCTCCTACGAGCAGTACTTC	CASSPTSGSSYEQYF
NA	TRBV7-9	TRBJ2-3	NA	TGTGCCAGCTGTCCCGGGAGCACAGATACGCAGTATTTT	CASCPGSTDTQYF
NA	TRBV30	TRBJ2-2	few	TGTGCCTGGAGCCCCATTGACGGGAACACCGGGGAGCTGTTTTTT	CAWSPIDGNTGELFF
TRBD1	TRBV2	TRBJ2-5	NA	TGTGCCAGCAGTGAACGACAGGGGCTCGGAGAGACCCAGTACTTC	CASSERQGLGETQYF
NA	TRBV6-6	TRBJ1-1	NA	TGTGCCAGCAGTTACTCGATGGGCACGGGGAACACTGAAGCTTTCTTT	CASSYSMGTGNTEAFF
NA	TRBV25-1	TRBJ1-2	NA	TGTGCCAGCAGTGCTAGTTCAGCCCATAACTATGGCTACACCTTC	CASSASSAHNYGYTF
TRBD1	TRBV29-1	TRBJ2-5	few	TGCAGCGTCACAGGGGGCGGTGAGACCCAGTACTTC	CSVTGGGETQYF
NA	TRBV5-4	TRBJ2-2	NA	TGTGCCAGCAGCTTGGGGTTAACCGGGGAGCTGTTTTTT	CASSLGLTGELFF
TRBD1	TRBV6-5	TRBJ2-1	NA	TGTGCCAGCAGTTACTCCCGGGACAGACCCAATGAGCAGTTCTTC	CASSYSRDRPNEQFF
TRBD1	TRBV2	TRBJ2-7	NA	TGTGCCAGCAGTCCCCCGGGACAGGGTACCTACGAGCAGTACTTC	CASSPPGQGTYEQYF
NA	TRBV2	TRBJ1-1	few	TGTGCCAGCAGTGGGGAGGGGAGGATGAACACTGAAGCTTTCTTT	CASSGEGRMNTEAFF
NA	TRBV7-2	TRBJ1-5	few	TGTGCCAGCAGCTCCGACAGTCTGAGCAATCAGCCCCAGCATTTT	CASSSDSLSNQPQHF
NA	TRBV30	TRBJ1-5	NA	TGTGCCTGGAGTGTACCTGGGAACAATCAGCCCCAGCATTTT	CAWSVPGNNQPQHF